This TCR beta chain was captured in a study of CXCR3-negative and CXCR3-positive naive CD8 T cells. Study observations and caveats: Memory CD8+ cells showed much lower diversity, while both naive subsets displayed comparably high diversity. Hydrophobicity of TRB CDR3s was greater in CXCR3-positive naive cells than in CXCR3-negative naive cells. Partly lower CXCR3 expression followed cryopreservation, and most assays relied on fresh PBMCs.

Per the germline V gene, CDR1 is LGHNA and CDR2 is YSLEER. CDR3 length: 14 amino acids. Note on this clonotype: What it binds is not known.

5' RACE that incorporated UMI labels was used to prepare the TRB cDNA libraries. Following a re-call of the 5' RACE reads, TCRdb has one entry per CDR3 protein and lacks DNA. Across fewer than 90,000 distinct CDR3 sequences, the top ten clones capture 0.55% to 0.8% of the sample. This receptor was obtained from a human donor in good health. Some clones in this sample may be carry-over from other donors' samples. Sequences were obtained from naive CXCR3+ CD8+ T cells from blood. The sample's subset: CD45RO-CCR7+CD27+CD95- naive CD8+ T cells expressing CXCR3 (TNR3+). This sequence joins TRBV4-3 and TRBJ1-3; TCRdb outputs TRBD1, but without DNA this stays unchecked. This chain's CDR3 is CASSQEGGGNTIYF.